This T cell receptor (beta chain) was identified in a study of spatial heterogeneity in lung cancer. Study-wide context: Mean representation of each unique TCR and UMI combination in the raw reads exceeded nine occurrences.

The CDR3 loop spans 14 amino acids. The V gene's germline CDR1 is SGDLS and CDR2 YYNGEE. V gave up 4 bases and J gave up 1 base, with 11 bases separating them. The time point: sample taken at primary tumor resection. The study sequenced unsorted whole RNA from tumor, nontumor lung or frozen PBMC. Ten or more counts support this clonotype. Its cognate antigen is unknown. Broader study findings: Counts of expanded intratumoral alpha and beta TCRs tracked tumor mutation counts. Estimates put coverage of tumor T cells 6.5% to 7% for alpha and about 14% for beta chains.

Carried by each TCR cDNA molecule was a unique molecular identifier. TCRdb re-called the 5' RACE reads through MiXCR, storing one row per CDR3 protein. The data show fewer than 15,000 distinct CDR3 sequences, with roughly 2.9% seen just once and 17% held by the top ten. The TCR comes from a male donor with early-stage non-small cell lung cancer. The source material was lung tumor tissue, sampled at surgery. The chain uses TRBV9 and TRBJ1-2; no clear D gene. The CDR3 here is CASSPQDGNYGYTF. The CDR3 DNA reads as TGTGCCAGCAGCCCCCAGGACGGTAACTATGGCTACACCTTC. Variable domain in full (rest from reference TRBV9 and TRBJ1-2): DSGVTQTPKHLITATGQRVTLRCSPRSGDLSVYWYQQSLDQGLQFLIQYYNGEERAKGNILERFSAQQFPDLHSELNLSSLELGDSALYFCASSPQDGNYGYTFGSGTRLTVV.